This T cell receptor beta chain was identified during a study of cytomegalovirus exposure and HLA in healthy donors. TCRdb keeps only in-frame clones here, not all; method: immunoSEQ multiplex PCR. Of about 310,000 clones in the sample, approximately 91% are singletons; the top ten hold about 0.96%. The length of the CDR3 is 13 residues. After removal of 0 bases from V and 7 bases from J, the junction contained 3 bases not matched to a gene. Germline V gives CDR1 SGDLS, CDR2 YYNGEE. V usage is TRBV9 and J usage is TRBJ1-2, with TRBD1 identical over 7 bases. The clonotype originates from a man younger than 40 in good health and CMV-seronegative. The sequenced sample consisted of PBMCs. The CDR3 protein is CASSVVSGGGYTF. In DNA, the CDR3 is TGTGCCAGCAGCGTAGTTTCAGGGGGTGGCTACACCTTC.